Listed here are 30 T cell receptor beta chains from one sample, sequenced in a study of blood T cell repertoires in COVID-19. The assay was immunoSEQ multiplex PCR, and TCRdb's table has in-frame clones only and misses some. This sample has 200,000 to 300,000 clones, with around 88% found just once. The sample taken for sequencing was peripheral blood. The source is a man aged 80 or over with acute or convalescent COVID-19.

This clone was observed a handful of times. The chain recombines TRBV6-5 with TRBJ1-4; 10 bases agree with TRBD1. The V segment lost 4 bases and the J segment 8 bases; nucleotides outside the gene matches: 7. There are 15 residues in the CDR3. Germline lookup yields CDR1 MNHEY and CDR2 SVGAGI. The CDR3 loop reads CASSSRQGAWEKLFF. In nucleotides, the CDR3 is TGTGCCAGCAGTTCCAGACAGGGGGCCTGGGAAAAACTGTTTTTT.

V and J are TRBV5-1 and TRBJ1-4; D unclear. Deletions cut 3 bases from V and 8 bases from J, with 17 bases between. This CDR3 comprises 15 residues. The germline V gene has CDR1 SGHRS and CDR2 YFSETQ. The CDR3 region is CASSSHSQAGEKLFF. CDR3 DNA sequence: TGCGCCAGCAGCTCTCATTCACAAGCGGGCGAAAAACTGTTTTTT.

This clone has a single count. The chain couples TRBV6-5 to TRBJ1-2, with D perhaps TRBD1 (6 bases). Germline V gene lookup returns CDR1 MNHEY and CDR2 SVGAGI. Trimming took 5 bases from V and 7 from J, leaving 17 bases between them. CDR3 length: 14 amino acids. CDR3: CASSHNPRGGGYTF. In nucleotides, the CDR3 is TGTGCCAGCAGTCATAACCCCAGGGGCGGTGGCTACACCTTC.

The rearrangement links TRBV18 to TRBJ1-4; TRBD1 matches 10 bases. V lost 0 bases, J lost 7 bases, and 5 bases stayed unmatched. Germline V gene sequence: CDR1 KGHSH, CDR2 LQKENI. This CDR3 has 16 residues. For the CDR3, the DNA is TGTGCCAGCTCACCACCTGCGACAGGGGGCCGTGAAAAACTGTTTTTT. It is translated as CASSPPATGGREKLFF.

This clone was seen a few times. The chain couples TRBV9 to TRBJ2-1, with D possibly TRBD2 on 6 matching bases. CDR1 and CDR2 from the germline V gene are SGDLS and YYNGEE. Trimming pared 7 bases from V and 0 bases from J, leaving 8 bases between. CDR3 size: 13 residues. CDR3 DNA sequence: TGTGCCAGCGGGGACTTCTCCTACAATGAGCAGTTCTTC. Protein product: CASGDFSYNEQFF.

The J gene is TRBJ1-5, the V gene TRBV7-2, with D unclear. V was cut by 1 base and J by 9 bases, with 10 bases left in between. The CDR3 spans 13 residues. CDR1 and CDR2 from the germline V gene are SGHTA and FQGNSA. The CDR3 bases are TGTGCCAGCAGCTTAGACGCAATCGGGCCCCAGCATTTT. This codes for CASSLDAIGPQHF.

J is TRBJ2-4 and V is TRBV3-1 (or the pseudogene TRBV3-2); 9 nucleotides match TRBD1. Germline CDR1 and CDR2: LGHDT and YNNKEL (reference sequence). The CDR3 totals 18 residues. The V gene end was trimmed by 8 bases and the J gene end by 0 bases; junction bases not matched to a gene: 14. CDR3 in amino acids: CASPKGDRASLAKNIQYF. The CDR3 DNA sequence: TGTGCCAGCCCAAAGGGGGACAGGGCGTCGCTAGCCAAAAACATTCAGTACTTC.

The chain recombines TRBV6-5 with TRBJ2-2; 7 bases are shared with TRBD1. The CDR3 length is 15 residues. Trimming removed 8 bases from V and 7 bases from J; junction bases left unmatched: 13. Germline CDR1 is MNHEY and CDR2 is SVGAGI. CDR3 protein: CASEEGGVQNGELFF. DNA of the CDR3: TGTGCCAGCGAGGAAGGGGGCGTCCAGAACGGGGAGCTGTTTTTT.

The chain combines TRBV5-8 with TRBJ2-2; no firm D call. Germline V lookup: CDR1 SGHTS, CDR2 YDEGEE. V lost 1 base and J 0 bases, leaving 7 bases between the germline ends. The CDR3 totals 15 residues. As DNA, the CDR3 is TGTGCCAGCAGCTTGCTACGAGCGAACACCGGGGAGCTGTTTTTT. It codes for CASSLLRANTGELFF.

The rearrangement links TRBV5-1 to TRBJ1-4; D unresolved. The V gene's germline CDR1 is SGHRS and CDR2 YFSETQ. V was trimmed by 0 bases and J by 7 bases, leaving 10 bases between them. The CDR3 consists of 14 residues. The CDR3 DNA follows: TGCGCCAGCAGCTTGGAGGCAGGCGTTGAAAAACTGTTTTTT. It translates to CASSLEAGVEKLFF.

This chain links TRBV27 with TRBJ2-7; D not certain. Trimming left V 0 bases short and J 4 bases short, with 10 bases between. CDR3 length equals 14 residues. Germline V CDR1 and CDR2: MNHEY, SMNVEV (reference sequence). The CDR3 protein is CASSLSPPTYEQYF. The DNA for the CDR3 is TGTGCCAGCAGTTTATCCCCCCCGACTTACGAGCAGTACTTC.

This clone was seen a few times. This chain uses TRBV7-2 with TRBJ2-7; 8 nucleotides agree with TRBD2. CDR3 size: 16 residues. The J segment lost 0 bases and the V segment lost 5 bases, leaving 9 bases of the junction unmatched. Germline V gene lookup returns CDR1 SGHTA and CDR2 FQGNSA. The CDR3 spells CASSPDGAGVSYEQYF. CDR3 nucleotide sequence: TGTGCCAGCAGCCCCGATGGAGCGGGGGTCTCCTACGAGCAGTACTTC.

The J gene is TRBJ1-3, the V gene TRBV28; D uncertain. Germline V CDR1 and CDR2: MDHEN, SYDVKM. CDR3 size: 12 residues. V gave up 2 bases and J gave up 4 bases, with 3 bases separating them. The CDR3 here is CASSLAGNTIYF. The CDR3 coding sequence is TGTGCCAGCAGTTTAGCGGGAAACACCATATATTTT.

CDR3 nucleotides: TGTGCCAGCAGCTTAGGGGGGCTGGGGACCCAGTACTTC. The encoded protein is CASSLGGLGTQYF. The chain is built from TRBV7-2 and TRBJ2-5; perhaps TRBD1 as D (6 bases). V lost 1 base and J lost 7, with 10 bases in between. This CDR3 region has 13 residues. Per germline, CDR1 SGHTA and CDR2 FQGNSA.

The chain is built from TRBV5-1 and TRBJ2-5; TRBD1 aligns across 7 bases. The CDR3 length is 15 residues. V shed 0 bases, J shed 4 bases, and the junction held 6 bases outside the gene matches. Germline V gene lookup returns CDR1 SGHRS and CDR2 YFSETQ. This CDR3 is CASSLETGLLETQYF. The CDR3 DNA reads TGCGCCAGCAGCTTGGAGACAGGGTTGTTAGAGACCCAGTACTTC.

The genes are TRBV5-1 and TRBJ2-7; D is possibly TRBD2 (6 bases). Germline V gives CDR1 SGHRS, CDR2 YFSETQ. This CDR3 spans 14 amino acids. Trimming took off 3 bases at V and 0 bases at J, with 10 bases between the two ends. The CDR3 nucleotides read TGCGCCAGCAGCTCAGCTAGCGTCTCCTACGAGCAGTACTTC. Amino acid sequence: CASSSASVSYEQYF.

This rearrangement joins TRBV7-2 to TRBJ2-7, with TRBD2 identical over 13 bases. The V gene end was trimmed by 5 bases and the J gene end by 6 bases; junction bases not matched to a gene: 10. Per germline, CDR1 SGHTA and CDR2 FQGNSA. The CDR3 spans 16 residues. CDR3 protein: CASSTRLAGGFPEQYF. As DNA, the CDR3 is TGTGCCAGCAGCACCCGACTAGCGGGAGGATTCCCCGAGCAGTACTTC.

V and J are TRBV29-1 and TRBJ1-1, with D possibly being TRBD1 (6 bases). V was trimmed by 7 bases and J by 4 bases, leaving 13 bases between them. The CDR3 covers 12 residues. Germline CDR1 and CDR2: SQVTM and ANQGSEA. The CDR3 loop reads CSAMGGATEAFF. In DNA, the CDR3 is TGCAGCGCCATGGGGGGGGCCACTGAAGCTTTCTTT.

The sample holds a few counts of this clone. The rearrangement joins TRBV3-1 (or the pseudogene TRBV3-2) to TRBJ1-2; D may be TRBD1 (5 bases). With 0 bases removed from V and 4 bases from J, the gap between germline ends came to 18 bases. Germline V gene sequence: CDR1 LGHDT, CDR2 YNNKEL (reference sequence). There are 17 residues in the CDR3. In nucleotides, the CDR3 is TGTGCCAGCAGCCAAGATGCCCAGGCGGGGAGGGGCTATGGCTACACCTTC. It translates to CASSQDAQAGRGYGYTF.

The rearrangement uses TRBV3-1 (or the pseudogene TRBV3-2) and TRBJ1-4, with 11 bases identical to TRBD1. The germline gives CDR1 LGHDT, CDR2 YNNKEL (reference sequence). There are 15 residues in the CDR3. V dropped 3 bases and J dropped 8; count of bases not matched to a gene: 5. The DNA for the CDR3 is TGTGCCAGCAGCCATGGGGGACAGGGGGGCGAAAAACTGTTTTTT. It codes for CASSHGGQGGEKLFF.

The CDR3 DNA reads as TGTGCCAGCAGCTTCGGACAGCAAGCAACTAATGAAAAACTGTTTTTT. Amino acid sequence: CASSFGQQATNEKLFF. The chain links TRBV5-8 to TRBJ1-4; D possibly corresponds to TRBD1 (6 bases). The CDR3 totals 16 residues. Trimming stripped 2 bases from V and 0 bases from J, with 11 bases between. Germline CDR1 SGHTS, CDR2 YDEGEE.

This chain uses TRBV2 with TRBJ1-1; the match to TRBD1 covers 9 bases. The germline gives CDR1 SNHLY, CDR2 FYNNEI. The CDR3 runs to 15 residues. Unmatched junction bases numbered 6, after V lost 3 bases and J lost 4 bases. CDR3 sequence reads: CASSDTTGGFTEAFF. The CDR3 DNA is TGTGCCAGCAGTGACACGACAGGGGGGTTCACTGAAGCTTTCTTT.

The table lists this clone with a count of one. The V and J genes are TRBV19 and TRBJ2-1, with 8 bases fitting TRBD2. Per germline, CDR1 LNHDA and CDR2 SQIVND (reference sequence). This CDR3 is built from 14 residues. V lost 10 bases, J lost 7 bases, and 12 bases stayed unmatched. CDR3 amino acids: CATFGSGKGNEQFF. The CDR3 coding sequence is TGTGCCACCTTCGGTAGCGGGAAGGGGAATGAGCAGTTCTTC.

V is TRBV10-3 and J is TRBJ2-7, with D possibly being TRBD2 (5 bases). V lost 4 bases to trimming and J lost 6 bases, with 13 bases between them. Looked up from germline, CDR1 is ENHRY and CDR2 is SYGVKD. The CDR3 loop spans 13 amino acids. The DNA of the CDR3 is TGTGCCATCAGTGCATACGGGATTCGCGAGCAGTACTTC. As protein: CAISAYGIREQYF.

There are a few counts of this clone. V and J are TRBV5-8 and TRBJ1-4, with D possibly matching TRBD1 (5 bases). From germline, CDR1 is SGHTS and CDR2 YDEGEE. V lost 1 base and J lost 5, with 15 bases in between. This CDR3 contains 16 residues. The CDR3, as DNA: TGTGCCAGCAGCTTGAGTGCCGACAGAATAAATGAAAAACTGTTTTTT. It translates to CASSLSADRINEKLFF.

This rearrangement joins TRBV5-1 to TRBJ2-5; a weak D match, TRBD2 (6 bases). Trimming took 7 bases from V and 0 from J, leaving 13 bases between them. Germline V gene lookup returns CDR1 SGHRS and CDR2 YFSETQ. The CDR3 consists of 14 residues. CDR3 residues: CASRPGTYQETQYF. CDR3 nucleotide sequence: TGCGCCAGCCGACCCGGGACTTACCAAGAGACCCAGTACTTC.

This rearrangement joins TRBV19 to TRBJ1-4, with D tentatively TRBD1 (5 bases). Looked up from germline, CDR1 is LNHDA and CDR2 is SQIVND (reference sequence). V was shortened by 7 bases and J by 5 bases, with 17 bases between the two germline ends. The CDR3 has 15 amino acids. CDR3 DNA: TGTGCCAGTATGGTGGGACGTCGGGAGAATGAAAAACTGTTTTTT. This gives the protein CASMVGRRENEKLFF.

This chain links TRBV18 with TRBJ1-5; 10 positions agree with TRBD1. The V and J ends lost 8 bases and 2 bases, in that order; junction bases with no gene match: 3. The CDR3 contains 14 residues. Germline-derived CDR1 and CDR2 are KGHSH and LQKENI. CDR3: CASQDRGGNQPQHF. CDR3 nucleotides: TGTGCCAGCCAGGACAGGGGGGGCAATCAGCCCCAGCATTTT.

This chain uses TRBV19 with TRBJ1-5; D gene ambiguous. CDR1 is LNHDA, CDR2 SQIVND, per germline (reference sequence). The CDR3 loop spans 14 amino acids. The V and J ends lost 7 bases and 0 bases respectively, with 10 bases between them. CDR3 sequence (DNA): TGTGCCAGTATGGCAGATCCTAGCAATCAGCCCCAGCATTTT. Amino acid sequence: CASMADPSNQPQHF.

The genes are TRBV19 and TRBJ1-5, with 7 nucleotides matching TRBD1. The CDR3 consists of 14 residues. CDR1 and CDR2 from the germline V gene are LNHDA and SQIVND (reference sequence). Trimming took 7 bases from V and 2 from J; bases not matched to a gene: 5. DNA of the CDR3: TGTGCCAGTACCGAAGACAGGGGCAATCAGCCCCAGCATTTT. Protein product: CASTEDRGNQPQHF.